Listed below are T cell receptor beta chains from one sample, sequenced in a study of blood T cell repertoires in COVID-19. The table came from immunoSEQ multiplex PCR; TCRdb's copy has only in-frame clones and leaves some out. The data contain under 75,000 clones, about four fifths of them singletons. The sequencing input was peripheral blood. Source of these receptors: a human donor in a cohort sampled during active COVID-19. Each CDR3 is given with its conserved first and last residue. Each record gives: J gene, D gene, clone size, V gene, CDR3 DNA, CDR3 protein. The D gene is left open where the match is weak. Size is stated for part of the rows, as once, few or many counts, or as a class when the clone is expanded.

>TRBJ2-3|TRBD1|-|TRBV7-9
TGTGCCAGCAGCTCCCGGGACAGGGAGGCAGATACGCAGTATTTT
CASSSRDREADTQYF
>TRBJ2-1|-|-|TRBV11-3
TGTGCCAGCAGCTCAGGCCCCTCCGAGCAGTTCTTC
CASSSGPSEQFF
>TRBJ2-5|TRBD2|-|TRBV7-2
TGTGCCAGCAGCTTGGTCGCGGGGGGGACCAAAGAGACCCAGTACTTC
CASSLVAGGTKETQYF
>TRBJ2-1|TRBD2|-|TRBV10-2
TGCGCCAGCAGGTTAGCGGGAGGGCCGATGAATGAGCAGTTCTTC
CASRLAGGPMNEQFF
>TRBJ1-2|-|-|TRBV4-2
TGTGCCAGCAGCCAATTCCAGGACACCCGCTATGGCTACACCTTC
CASSQFQDTRYGYTF
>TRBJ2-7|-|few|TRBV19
TGTGCCAGTAGCTATAGCGGAGAGAGCTCCTACGAGCAGTACTTC
CASSYSGESSYEQYF
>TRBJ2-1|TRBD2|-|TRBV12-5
TGTGCTAGTGGTCCAACCCCAGGGACTAGCGGGAGTAGCTCCTACAATGAGCAGTTCTTC
CASGPTPGTSGSSSYNEQFF
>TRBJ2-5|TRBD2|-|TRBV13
TGTGCCAGCAGCGTGGGACTAGCTAAAGGGACCCAGTACTTC
CASSVGLAKGTQYF
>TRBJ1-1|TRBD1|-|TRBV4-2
TGTGCCAGCAGCCAGGGCGTTCAGGGGGCGAACACTGAAGCTTTCTTT
CASSQGVQGANTEAFF
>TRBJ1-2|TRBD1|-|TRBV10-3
TGTGCCATCAGTGCGGGACAGGGGAACTATGGCTACACCTTC
CAISAGQGNYGYTF
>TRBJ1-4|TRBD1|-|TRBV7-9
TGTGCCAGCTCTGTCGGACAGGGGGCCGAAAAACTGTTTTTT
CASSVGQGAEKLFF
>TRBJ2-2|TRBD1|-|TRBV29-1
TGCAGCGCAGGACAGGGTGCCGGGGAGCTGTTTTTT
CSAGQGAGELFF
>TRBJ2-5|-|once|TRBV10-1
TGCGCCAGCAGTGAACCGGGGTCAGAGACCCAGTACTTC
CASSEPGSETQYF
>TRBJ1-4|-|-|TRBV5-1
TGCGCCAGCAGCCTTTCTCGACAGACCGAAAAACTGTTTTTT
CASSLSRQTEKLFF
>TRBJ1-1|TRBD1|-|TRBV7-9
TGTGCCAGCAGCATCCGGGACAGGGGTACTGAAGCTTTCTTT
CASSIRDRGTEAFF
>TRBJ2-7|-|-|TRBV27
TGTGCCAGCAGTGAAGGGGTGGGATACGAGCAGTACTTC
CASSEGVGYEQYF